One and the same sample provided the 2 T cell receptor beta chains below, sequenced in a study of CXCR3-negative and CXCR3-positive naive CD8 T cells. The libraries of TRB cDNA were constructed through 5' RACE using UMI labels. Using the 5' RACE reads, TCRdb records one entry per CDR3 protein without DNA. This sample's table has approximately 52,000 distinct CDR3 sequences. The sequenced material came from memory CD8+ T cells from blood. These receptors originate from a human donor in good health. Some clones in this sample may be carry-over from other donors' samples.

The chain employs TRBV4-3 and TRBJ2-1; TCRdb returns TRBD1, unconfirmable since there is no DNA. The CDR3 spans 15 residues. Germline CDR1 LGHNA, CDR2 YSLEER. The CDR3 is CASSLGTDGVNEQFF.

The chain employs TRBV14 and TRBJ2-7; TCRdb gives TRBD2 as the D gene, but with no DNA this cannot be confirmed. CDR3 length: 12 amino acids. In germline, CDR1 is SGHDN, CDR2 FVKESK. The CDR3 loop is CASGLFSYEQYF.